A single sample gave rise to the 17 T cell receptor beta chains below, sequenced in a study of shared clonotypes between healthy human individuals. The protocol was immunoSEQ multiplex PCR, while the TCRdb copy is restricted to in-frame clones and leaves out a portion. This sample has about 1.5 million clones, with 95% to 99% found just once. The sample consisted of naive CD4+ T cells sorted from blood. Regarding subset: CD45RA+ positively selected. All receptors derive from a man between 25 and 39 years old in good health.

The CDR3 DNA reads TGTGCCAGCAGCCTCCTGGGACGGGGGGGCAATGAGCAGTTCTTC. This translates into CASSLLGRGGNEQFF. The V and J genes are TRBV7-3 and TRBJ2-1; 8 bases agree with TRBD2. CDR3 length: 15 residues. Germline values: CDR1 SGHTA, CDR2 FQGTGA. J lost 6 bases, V lost 5 bases, and 9 bases had no gene match.

V gene TRBV5-1 combines with J gene TRBJ2-3, with 9 bases lining up with TRBD2. The CDR3 contains 17 residues. With 0 bases clipped from V and 4 bases from J, the junction kept 9 bases outside the gene matches. Germline CDR1 reads SGHRS; CDR2 reads YFSETQ. In DNA, the CDR3 is TGCGCCAGCAGCTTGGGTGCGGGGGGGAATTCTGCAGATACGCAGTATTTT. Encoded protein: CASSLGAGGNSADTQYF.

The rearrangement joins TRBV7-2 to TRBJ2-1; a possible D gene is TRBD1 (6 bases). Germline V lookup: CDR1 SGHTA, CDR2 FQGNSA. This CDR3 is 12 amino acids long. Trimming took off 3 bases at V and 9 bases at J, with 9 bases between the two ends. CDR3 sequence (DNA): TGTGCCAGCAGCTTTCGAGGGGGTGAGCAGTTCTTC. The encoded protein is CASSFRGGEQFF.

The chain is built from TRBV29-1 and TRBJ2-3, with D perhaps matching TRBD2 (7 bases). The CDR3 is 14 amino acids. V was clipped by 7 bases and J by 2 bases, with 16 bases between them. Per germline, CDR1 SQVTM and CDR2 ANQGSEA. Written as DNA, the CDR3 is TGCAGCGCCGGAAAGGGGGGGTCCACAGATACGCAGTATTTT. Translating it yields CSAGKGGSTDTQYF.

This chain links TRBV6-5 with TRBJ2-3, with D maybe TRBD2 (6 bases). The CDR3 is made up of 13 amino acids. V was trimmed by 11 bases and J by 0 bases, leaving 12 bases between them. Per the germline V gene, CDR1 is MNHEY and CDR2 is SVGAGI. This chain's CDR3 is CASHRGSTDTQYF. The CDR3 DNA follows: TGTGCCTCCCACCGGGGGAGCACAGATACGCAGTATTTT.

This sequence joins TRBV6-4 and TRBJ1-5, with 9 bases matching TRBD1. The CDR3 consists of 18 residues. The V gene end was trimmed by 7 bases and the J gene end by 5 bases; junction bases not matched to a gene: 18. Germline loops: CDR1 MRHNA, CDR2 SNTAGT. The DNA of the CDR3 is TGTGCCAGCATTACGGACCGGGACAGGGAAGCTAGGGATCAGCCCCAGCATTTT. Translating gives CASITDRDREARDQPQHF.

The chain joins TRBV7-2 to TRBJ2-1, with D possibly TRBD2 on 5 matching bases. Germline CDR1 is SGHTA and CDR2 is FQGNSA. The CDR3 has 17 residues. The germline V and J ends were trimmed by 5 bases and 6 bases, with 23 bases remaining between them. The CDR3 region has the DNA TGTGCCAGCAGCCTCCGGGCGGGCCGCTTCCTACCCAATGAGCAGTTCTTC. Amino acids: CASSLRAGRFLPNEQFF. The entire variable domain, with the rest obtained from reference TRBV7-2 and TRBJ2-1, is as follows: GAGVSQSPSNKVTEKGKDVELRCDPISGHTALYWYRQSLGQGLEFLIYFQGNSAPDKSGLPSDRFSAERTGGSVSTLTIQRTQQEDSAVYLCASSLRAGRFLPNEQFFGPGTRLTVL.

This rearrangement joins TRBV5-4 to TRBJ2-7; 9 nucleotides align to TRBD2. CDR3 length equals 16 residues. Looked up from germline, CDR1 is SGHNT and CDR2 is YYREEE (reference sequence). After removal of 5 bases from V and 4 bases from J, the junction contained 13 bases not matched to a gene. This CDR3 is CASSPSSGSSLYEQYF. As DNA, the CDR3 is TGTGCCAGCAGTCCGAGTAGCGGGAGTTCTCTTTACGAGCAGTACTTC.

The V gene is TRBV7-9, the J gene TRBJ2-1; the D gene is possibly TRBD1 (6 bases). V gave up 4 bases and J gave up 7 bases, with 17 bases separating them. This CDR3 spans 15 amino acids. The germline V gene encodes CDR1 SEHNR and CDR2 FQNEAQ (reference sequence). CDR3 amino acids: CASSSGQGSRNEQFF. The CDR3 DNA reads as TGTGCCAGCAGCTCCGGTCAGGGGTCTCGGAATGAGCAGTTCTTC.

The rearrangement uses TRBV5-1 and TRBJ2-1; TRBD2 agrees at 10 bases. This CDR3 comprises 16 residues. Germline loops: CDR1 SGHRS, CDR2 YFSETQ. Trimming at V came to 3 bases and at J to 2 bases, leaving 5 bases not matched to a gene. The CDR3 bases are TGCGCCAGCAGCTCCAAAGCGGGAGGGACCTACAATGAGCAGTTCTTC. This gives the protein CASSSKAGGTYNEQFF.

The CDR3 spells CASSLPQNEQFF. The CDR3 DNA reads TGTGCCAGCAGCTTGCCCCAGAATGAGCAGTTCTTC. V is TRBV5-4 and J is TRBJ2-1; unclear D gene. CDR3 size: 12 residues. The V end was cut by 1 base, the J end by 7 bases, with 6 bases between. CDR1 is SGHNT, CDR2 YYREEE, per germline (reference sequence).

The chain carries TRBV27 and TRBJ1-1; D possibly corresponds to TRBD1 (5 bases). V was clipped by 6 bases and J by 4 bases, with 12 bases between them. The germline gives CDR1 MNHEY, CDR2 SMNVEV (reference sequence). The CDR3 consists of 13 residues. Here the CDR3 DNA reads TGTGCCAGCAGCTTCGCCAGGGCCACTGAAGCTTTCTTT. Translation gives CASSFARATEAFF.

The CDR3 region has the DNA TGTGCCAGCAGTGAAGGACGGCTGAACACTGAAGCTTTCTTT. Amino acids: CASSEGRLNTEAFF. The chain uses TRBV2 and TRBJ1-1; D remains ambiguous. Trimming took off 1 base at V and 0 bases at J, with 6 bases between the two ends. Germline V gives CDR1 SNHLY, CDR2 FYNNEI. The CDR3 has 14 amino acids.

This chain links TRBV7-9 with TRBJ2-3; 7 bases map to TRBD2. CDR3 size: 16 residues. Germline lookup yields CDR1 SEHNR and CDR2 FQNEAQ (reference sequence). V shed 6 bases and J 1 base; nucleotides not matched to a gene: 10. The CDR3 DNA follows: TGTGCCAGCAGTCATACAAGCGGGGTGGGCACAGATACGCAGTATTTT. The encoded protein is CASSHTSGVGTDTQYF.

The chain is built from TRBV5-6 and TRBJ2-4; TRBD2 agrees at 11 bases. J was trimmed by 1 base and V by 4 bases; bases with no gene match: 7. Per germline, CDR1 SGHDT and CDR2 YYEEEE. CDR3 size: 17 residues. CDR3 amino acids: CASSAELAGAAKNIQYF. The CDR3 nucleotides read TGTGCCAGCAGCGCGGAACTAGCGGGAGCGGCCAAAAACATTCAGTACTTC.

This chain uses TRBV12-5 with TRBJ2-5; tentatively, D is TRBD1 (6 bases). Trimming took 6 bases from V and 2 from J, leaving 13 bases between them. This CDR3 spans 14 amino acids. CDR1 is LGHNT and CDR2 is FRNRAP in the germline V gene. The CDR3 nucleotides read TGTGCTAGTGGCCCCGGACAGCCACAAGAGACCCAGTACTTC. As protein: CASGPGQPQETQYF.

V and J are TRBV19 and TRBJ1-5; D gene ambiguous. The CDR3 is 15 residues long. CDR1 and CDR2 (germline): LNHDA, SQIVND (reference sequence). Trimming took off 2 bases at V and 0 bases at J, with 8 bases between the two ends. The CDR3 DNA follows: TGTGCCAGTAGTATAAACCTTTATAGCAATCAGCCCCAGCATTTT. It yields the protein CASSINLYSNQPQHF.